This TCR beta chain was sequenced in a study of cytomegalovirus exposure and HLA in healthy donors. V lost 0 bases and J lost 8, with 15 bases in between. Per germline, CDR1 SGHRS and CDR2 YFSETQ. The length of the CDR3 is 15 residues. The study ran its PCR with 60 Vbeta and 13 Jbeta primers. Some clones are missing from TCRdb's copy, which holds only in-frame ones; the method was immunoSEQ multiplex PCR. The sample yields some 120,000 clones, more than 60% seen once. Whole-study findings and limits: Previously analyzed data showed that most TCR beta V segments were productive at a frequency of about 90% or about 30%. The authors enumerated 180 or so TCR beta chains as linked to cytomegalovirus.

For this clone: What it binds is not known.

The sample consisted of PBMCs. This sequence originates from a man aged 25-40 years in good health and CMV-seronegative. The chain employs TRBV5-1 and TRBJ1-3; D is uncertain. CDR3 DNA: TGCGCCAGCAGCTTGGATCTGGGCGGACTTGACACCATATATTTT. Residues: CASSLDLGGLDTIYF. The full variable domain, with the rest looked up from reference TRBV5-1 and TRBJ1-3, is KAGVTQTPRYLIKTRGQQVTLSCSPISGHRSVSWYQQTPGQGLQFLFEYFSETQRNKGNFPGRFSGRQFSNSRSEMNVSTLELGDSALYLCASSLDLGGLDTIYFGEGSWLTVV.